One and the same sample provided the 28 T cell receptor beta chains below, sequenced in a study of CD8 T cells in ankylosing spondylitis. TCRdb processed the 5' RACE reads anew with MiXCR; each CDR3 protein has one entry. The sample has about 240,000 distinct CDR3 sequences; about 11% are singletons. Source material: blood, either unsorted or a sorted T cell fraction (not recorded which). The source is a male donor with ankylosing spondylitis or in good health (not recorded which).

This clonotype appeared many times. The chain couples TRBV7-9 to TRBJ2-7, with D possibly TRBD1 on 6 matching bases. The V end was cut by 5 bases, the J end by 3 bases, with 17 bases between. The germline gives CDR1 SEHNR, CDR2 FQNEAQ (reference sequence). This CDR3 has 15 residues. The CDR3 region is CASSRTDRVDYEQYF. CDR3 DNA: TGTGCCAGCAGCCGGACAGATCGAGTGGACTACGAGCAGTACTTC.

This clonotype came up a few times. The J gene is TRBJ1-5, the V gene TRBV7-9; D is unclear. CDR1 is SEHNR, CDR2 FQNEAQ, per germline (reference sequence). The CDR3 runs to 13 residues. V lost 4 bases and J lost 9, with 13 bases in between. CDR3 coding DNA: TGTGCCAGCAGCTCTGGCGGCGCTTCGCCCCAGCATTTT. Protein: CASSSGGASPQHF.

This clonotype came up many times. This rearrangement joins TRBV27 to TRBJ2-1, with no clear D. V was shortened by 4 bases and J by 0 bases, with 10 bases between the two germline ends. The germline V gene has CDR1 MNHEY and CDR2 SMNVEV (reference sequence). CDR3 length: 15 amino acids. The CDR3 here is CASSYRASSYNEQFF. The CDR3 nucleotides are TGTGCCAGCAGTTATAGGGCCAGCTCCTACAATGAGCAGTTCTTC.

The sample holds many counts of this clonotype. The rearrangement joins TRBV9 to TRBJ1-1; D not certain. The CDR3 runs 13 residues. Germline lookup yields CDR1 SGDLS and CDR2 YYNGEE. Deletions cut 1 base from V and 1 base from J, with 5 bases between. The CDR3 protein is CASSVRSNTEAFF. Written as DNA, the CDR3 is TGTGCCAGCAGCGTAAGGTCGAACACTGAAGCTTTCTTT.

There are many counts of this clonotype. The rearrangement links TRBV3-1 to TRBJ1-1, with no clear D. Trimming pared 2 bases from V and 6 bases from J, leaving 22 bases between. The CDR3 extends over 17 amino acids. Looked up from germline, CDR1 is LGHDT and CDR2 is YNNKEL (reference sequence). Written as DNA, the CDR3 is TGTGCCAGCAGCCAACCCCGGAATAGACTTCCACCGGCTGAAGCTTTCTTT. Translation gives CASSQPRNRLPPAEAFF.

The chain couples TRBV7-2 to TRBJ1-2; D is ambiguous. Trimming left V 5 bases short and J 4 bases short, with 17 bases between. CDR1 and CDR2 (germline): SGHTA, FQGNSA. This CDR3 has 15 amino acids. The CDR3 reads CASSRPGGLSYGYTF. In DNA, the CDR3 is TGTGCCAGCAGCCGCCCGGGTGGCTTGAGCTATGGCTACACCTTC. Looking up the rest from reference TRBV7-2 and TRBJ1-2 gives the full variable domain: GAGVSQSPSNKVTEKGKDVELRCDPISGHTALYWYRQSLGQGLEFLIYFQGNSAPDKSGLPSDRFSAERTGGSVSTLTIQRTQQEDSAVYLCASSRPGGLSYGYTFGSGTRLTVV.

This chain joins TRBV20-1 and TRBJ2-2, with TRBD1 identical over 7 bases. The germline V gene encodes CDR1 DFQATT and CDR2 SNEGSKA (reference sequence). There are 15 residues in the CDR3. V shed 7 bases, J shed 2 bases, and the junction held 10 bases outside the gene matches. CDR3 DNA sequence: TGCAGTGTTGCTACAGGGGTAGGAAACACCGGGGAGCTGTTTTTT. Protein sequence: CSVATGVGNTGELFF.

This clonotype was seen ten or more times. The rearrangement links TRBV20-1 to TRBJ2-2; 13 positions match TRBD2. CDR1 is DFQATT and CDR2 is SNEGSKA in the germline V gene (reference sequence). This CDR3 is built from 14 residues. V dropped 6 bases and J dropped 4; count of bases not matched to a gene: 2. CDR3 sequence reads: CSARTSGSTGELFF. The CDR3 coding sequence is TGCAGTGCGAGGACTAGCGGGAGCACCGGGGAGCTGTTTTTT.

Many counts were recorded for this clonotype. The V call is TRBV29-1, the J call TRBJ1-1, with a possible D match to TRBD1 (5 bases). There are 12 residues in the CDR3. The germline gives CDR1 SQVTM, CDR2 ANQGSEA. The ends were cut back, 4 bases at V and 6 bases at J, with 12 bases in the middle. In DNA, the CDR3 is TGCAGCGTTGGGCCCGGGGGGGCTGAAGCTTTCTTT. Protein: CSVGPGGAEAFF.

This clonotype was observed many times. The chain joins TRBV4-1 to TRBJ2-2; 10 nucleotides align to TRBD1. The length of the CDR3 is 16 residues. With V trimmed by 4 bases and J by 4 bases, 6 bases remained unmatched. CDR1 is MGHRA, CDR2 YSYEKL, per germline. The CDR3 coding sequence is TGCGCCAGCAGCCTGGGGGACAGGGGAACCACCGGGGAGCTGTTTTTT. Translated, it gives CASSLGDRGTTGELFF.

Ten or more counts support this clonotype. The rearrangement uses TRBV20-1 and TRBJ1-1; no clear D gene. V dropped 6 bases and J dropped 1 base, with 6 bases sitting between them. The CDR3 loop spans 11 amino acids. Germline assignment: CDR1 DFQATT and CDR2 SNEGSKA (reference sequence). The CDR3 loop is CSAPRNTEAFF. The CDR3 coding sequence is TGCAGTGCCCCGAGGAACACTGAAGCTTTCTTT.

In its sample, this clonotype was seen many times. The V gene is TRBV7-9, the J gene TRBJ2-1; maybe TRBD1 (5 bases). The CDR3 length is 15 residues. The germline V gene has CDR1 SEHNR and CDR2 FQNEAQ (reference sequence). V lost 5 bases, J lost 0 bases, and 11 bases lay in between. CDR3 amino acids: CASSMTETSYNEQFF. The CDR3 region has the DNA TGTGCCAGCAGCATGACAGAAACCTCCTACAATGAGCAGTTCTTC.

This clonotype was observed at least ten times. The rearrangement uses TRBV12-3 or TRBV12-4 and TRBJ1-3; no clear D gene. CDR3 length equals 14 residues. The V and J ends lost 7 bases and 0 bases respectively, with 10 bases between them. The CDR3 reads CASNDASSGNTIYF. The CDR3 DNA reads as TGTGCCAGCAACGACGCTAGCTCTGGAAACACCATATATTTT.

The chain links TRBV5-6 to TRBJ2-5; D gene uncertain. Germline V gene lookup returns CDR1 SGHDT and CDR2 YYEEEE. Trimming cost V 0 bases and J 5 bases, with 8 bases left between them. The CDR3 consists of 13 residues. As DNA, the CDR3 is TGTGCCAGCAGCTTGGGGAGTTACGAGACCCAGTACTTC. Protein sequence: CASSLGSYETQYF.

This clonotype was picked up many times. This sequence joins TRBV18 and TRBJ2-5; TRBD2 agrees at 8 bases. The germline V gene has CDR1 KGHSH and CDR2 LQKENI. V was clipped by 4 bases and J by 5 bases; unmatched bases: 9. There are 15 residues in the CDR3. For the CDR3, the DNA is TGTGCCAGCTCACTAGCCGGGACTAGGCCCGAGACCCAGTACTTC. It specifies CASSLAGTRPETQYF.

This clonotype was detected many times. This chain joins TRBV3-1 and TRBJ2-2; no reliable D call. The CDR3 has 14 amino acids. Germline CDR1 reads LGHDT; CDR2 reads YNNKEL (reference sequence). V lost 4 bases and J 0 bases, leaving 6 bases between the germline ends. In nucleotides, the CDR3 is TGTGCCAGCAGCCGATTTTCGAACACCGGGGAGCTGTTTTTT. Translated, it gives CASSRFSNTGELFF.

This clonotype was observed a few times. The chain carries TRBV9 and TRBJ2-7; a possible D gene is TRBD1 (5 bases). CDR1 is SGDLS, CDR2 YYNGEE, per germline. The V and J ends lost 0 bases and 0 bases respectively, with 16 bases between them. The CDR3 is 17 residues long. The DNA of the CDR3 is TGTGCCAGCAGCGTAGCTACACAGGAGAGTGGCTCCTACGAGCAGTACTTC. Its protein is CASSVATQESGSYEQYF.

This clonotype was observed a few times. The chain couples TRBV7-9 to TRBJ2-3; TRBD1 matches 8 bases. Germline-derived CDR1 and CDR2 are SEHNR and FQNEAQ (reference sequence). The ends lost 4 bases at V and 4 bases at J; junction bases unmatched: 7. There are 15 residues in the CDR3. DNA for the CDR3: TGTGCCAGCAGCTGGCCGGGACAGGCCTCAGATACGCAGTATTTT. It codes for CASSWPGQASDTQYF. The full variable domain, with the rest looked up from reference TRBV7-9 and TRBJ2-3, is DTGVSQNPRHKITKRGQNVTFRCDPISEHNRLYWYRQTLGQGPEFLTYFQNEAQLEKSRLLSDRFSAERPKGSFSTLEIQRTEQGDSAMYLCASSWPGQASDTQYFGPGTRLTVL.

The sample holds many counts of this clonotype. The CDR3 reads CASSSQGTNTEAFF. DNA for the CDR3: TGTGCCAGCAGCTCGCAGGGGACAAACACTGAAGCTTTCTTT. The chain is built from TRBV6-1 and TRBJ1-1; perhaps TRBD1 as D (6 bases). Deletions cut 6 bases from V and 2 bases from J, with 13 bases between. This CDR3 comprises 14 residues. CDR1 MNHNS and CDR2 SASEGT come from the germline V gene.

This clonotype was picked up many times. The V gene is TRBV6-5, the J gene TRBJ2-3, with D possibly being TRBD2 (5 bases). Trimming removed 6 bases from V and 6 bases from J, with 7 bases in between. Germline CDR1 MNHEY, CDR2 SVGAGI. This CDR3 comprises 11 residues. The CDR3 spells CASRSGDTQYF. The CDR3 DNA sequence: TGTGCCAGCAGGTCGGGGGATACGCAGTATTTT.

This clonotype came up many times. Here the CDR3 reads CASSQGAEIYNEQFF. In DNA form, the CDR3 reads TGTGCCAGCAGCCAAGGAGCGGAGATTTACAATGAGCAGTTCTTC. V is TRBV14 and J is TRBJ2-1, with D perhaps TRBD2 (5 bases). Trimming removed 1 base from V and 4 bases from J, with 11 bases in between. The CDR3 sequence is 15 residues long. From germline, CDR1 is SGHDN and CDR2 FVKESK.

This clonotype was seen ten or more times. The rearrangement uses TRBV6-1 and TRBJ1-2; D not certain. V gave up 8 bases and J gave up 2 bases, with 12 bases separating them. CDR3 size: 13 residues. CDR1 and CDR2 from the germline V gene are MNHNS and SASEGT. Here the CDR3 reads CASARNQNYGYTF. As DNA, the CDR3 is TGTGCCAGCGCCCGAAACCAAAACTATGGCTACACCTTC.

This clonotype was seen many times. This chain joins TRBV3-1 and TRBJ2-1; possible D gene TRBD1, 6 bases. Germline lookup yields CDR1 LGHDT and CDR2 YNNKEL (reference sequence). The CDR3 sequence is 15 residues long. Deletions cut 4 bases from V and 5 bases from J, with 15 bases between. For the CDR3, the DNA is TGTGCCAGCAGCCCCGACAGGTGGGGTGACAATGAGCAGTTCTTC. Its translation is CASSPDRWGDNEQFF.

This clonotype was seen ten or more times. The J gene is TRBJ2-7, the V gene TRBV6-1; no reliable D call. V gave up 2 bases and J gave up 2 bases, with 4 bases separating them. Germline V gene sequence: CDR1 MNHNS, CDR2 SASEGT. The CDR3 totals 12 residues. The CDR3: CASSESAYEQYF. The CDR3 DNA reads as TGTGCCAGCAGTGAAAGTGCCTACGAGCAGTACTTC.

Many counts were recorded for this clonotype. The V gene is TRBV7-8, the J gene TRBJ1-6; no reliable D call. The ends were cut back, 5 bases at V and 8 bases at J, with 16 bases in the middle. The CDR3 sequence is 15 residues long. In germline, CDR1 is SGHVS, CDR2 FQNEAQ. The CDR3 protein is CASSPDPDSYSPLHF. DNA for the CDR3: TGTGCCAGCAGCCCGGACCCGGATTCCTATTCACCCCTCCACTTT.

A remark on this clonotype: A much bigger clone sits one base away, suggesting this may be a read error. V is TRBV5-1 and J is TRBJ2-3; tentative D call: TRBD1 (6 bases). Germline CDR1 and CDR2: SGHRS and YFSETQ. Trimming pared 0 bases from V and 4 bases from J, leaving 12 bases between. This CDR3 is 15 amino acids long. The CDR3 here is CASSLVVRGPDTQYF. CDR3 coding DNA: TGCGCCAGCAGCTTGGTAGTCAGGGGCCCAGATACGCAGTATTTT.

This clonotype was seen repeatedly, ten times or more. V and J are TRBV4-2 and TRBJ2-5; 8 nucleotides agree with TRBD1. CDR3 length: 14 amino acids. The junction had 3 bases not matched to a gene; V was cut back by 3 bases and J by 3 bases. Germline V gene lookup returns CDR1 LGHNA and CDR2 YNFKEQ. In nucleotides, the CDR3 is TGTGCCAGCAGCCAGACAGGGGTCGAAGAGACCCAGTACTTC. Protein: CASSQTGVEETQYF.

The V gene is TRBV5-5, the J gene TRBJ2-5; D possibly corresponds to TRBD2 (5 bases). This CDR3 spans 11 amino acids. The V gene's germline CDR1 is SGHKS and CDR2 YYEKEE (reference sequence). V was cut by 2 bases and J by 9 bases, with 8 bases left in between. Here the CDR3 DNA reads TGTGCCAGCAGCTTATCGGAGGCCCAGTACTTC. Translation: CASSLSEAQYF.